This T cell receptor (beta chain) was identified in a study of CD8 T cells in Susac syndrome. RNA in amounts of about 0.5 to 1 ug was reverse transcribed with random hexamers. In TCRdb, the immunoSEQ multiplex PCR reads were re-called with MiXCR into one record per CDR3 protein. The sample lists 160,000 or so distinct CDR3 sequences, about 91% occurring once. The length of the CDR3 is 14 residues. The germline CDR1 and CDR2 sequences are SQVTM and ANQGSEA. V was shortened by 4 bases and J by 7 bases, with 20 bases between the two germline ends. Sequencing used CD4+ T cells from PBMCs. The sequence derives from a human donor in good health. J is TRBJ2-7 and V is TRBV29-1; D might be TRBD1 (6 bases). The CDR3 spells CSVVGSPGAREQYF. The CDR3 DNA follows: TGCAGCGTTGTAGGGTCTCCAGGGGCTCGGGAGCAGTACTTC.